This T cell receptor (beta chain) stems from a study of shared clonotypes between healthy human individuals. Across the whole study: Each donor's CD8 memory used one plate, CD8 naive two, each CD4 subset three. Whole-study results and caveats: Generally, estimated richness proved larger in naive subsets than it did in memory subsets. Having only a few donors restricted how much genetic and exposure-history diversity was captured.

On this clone: Its antigen remains unidentified.

About 30,000 T cell genomes (approximately 180 ng DNA) went into each sorted-subset replicate. The protocol was immunoSEQ multiplex PCR, while the TCRdb copy is restricted to in-frame clones and leaves out a portion. The sample records over a million clones, approximately 97% being singletons. Germline V gene sequence: CDR1 MDHEN, CDR2 SYDVKM. Trimming removed 7 bases at V and 2 bases at J, with 21 bases between. The length of the CDR3 is 16 residues. The source of this sequence is a man younger than 45 in good health. The sample taken for sequencing was naive CD4+ T cells sorted from blood. As for subset: CD45RA+ positively selected. The chain combines TRBV28 with TRBJ2-7, with D tentatively TRBD2 (5 bases). CDR3 nucleotides: TGTGCCAGCACCCCGTCTTCGGGGTCTGCTACCTACGAGCAGTACTTC. It translates to CASTPSSGSATYEQYF.